This TCR beta chain was profiled in a study of regulatory T cells in long-lasting Graves disease. CDR3-region Arm-PCR and iRepertoire HTBI primers produced the TCR beta libraries. TCRdb recomputed calls from the multiplex PCR reads with MiXCR, one row per CDR3 protein. The sample includes around 500,000 distinct CDR3 sequences, roughly 14% seen only once; the top ten take about 9.1%. The ends were cut back, 1 base at V and 2 bases at J, with 12 bases in the middle. The germline CDR1 and CDR2 sequences are SGHTA and FQGTGA. This CDR3 comprises 16 residues. This clonotype came up many times. Time point indicated: newly diagnosed GD, antithyroid drugs for less than 3 months. Extracted PBMC RNA gave rise to the TCR library. These data also formed part of another study, on T cells in Graves' hyperthyroidism and ophthalmopathy. From that paper: Patients having uncontrolled infection, another autoimmune disease, pregnancy or lactation were not included. Researchers ran a first-round RT-PCR on the TCR CDR3 using the HTBI primer set.

The genes are TRBV7-3 and TRBJ2-1, with D perhaps TRBD2 (6 bases). Sequencing used peripheral blood mononuclear cells (PBMCs), obtained at new diagnosis, from a patient treated with antithyroid drugs. This TCR derives from a man younger than 40 with Graves disease. CDR3 residues: CASSLIGGAAYNEQFF. DNA for the CDR3: TGTGCCAGCAGCTTAATCGGGGGAGCGGCCTACAATGAGCAGTTCTTC.